The present T cell receptor (beta chain) was sequenced within a study of T cells after yellow fever vaccination. Study-wide findings and caveats: Within FACS-sorted repertoires, abundant clonotypes contaminating from the bulk population could be present. Subsequent to the booster, the majority of primary-vaccination clones reappeared (96% CD4, about 90% CD8).

5'RACE template switching added a universal primer site and UMIs to TCR cDNA. One entry per CDR3 protein results from TCRdb running MiXCR on the 5' RACE reads. The sample shows hundreds of thousands of distinct CDR3 sequences, around 19% of them seen only once. This clonotype was seen at least ten times. What it binds is unknown. Germline V lookup: CDR1 DFQATT, CDR2 SNEGSKA (reference sequence). Deletions cut 6 bases from V and 8 bases from J, with 25 bases between. The CDR3 has 15 residues. The clonotype was recovered from a man aged 18 to 29 who received the YFV17D yellow fever vaccine. V is TRBV20-1 and J is TRBJ1-2, with TRBD1 as a possible D gene (6 bases). The sample here was PBMCs, taken before the yellow fever booster vaccination. CDR3 nucleotides: TGCAGTGCCCAAGACTCGACAGGTCCCTTGGGAGGCTACACCTTC. It translates to CSAQDSTGPLGGYTF.